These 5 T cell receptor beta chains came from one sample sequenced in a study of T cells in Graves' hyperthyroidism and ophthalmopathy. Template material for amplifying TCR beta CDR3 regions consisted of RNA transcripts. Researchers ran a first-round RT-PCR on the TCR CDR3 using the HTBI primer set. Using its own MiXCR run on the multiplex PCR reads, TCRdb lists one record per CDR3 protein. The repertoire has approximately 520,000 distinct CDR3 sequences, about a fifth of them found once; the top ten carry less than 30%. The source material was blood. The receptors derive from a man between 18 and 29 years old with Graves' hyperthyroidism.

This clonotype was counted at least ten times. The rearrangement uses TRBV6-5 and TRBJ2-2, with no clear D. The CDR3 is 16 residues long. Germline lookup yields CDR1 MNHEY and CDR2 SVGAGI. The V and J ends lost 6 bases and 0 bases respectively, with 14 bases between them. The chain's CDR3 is CASRYLRSTNTGELFF. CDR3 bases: TGTGCCAGCAGATATTTGCGCTCAACGAACACCGGGGAGCTGTTTTTT.

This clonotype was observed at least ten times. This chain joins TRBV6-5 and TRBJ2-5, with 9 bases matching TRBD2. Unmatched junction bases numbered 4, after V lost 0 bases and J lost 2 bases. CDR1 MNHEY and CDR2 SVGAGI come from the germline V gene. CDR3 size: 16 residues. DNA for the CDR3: TGTGCCAGCAGTTACTCTGGCGGGGGGGCTCAAGAGACCCAGTACTTC. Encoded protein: CASSYSGGGAQETQYF.

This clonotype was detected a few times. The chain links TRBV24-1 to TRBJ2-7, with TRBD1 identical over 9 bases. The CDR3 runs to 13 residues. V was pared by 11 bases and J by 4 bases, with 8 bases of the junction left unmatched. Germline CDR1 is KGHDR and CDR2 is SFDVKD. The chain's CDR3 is CAIQRGQGYEQYF. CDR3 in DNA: TGTGCCATCCAGCGGGGACAGGGTTACGAGCAGTACTTC.

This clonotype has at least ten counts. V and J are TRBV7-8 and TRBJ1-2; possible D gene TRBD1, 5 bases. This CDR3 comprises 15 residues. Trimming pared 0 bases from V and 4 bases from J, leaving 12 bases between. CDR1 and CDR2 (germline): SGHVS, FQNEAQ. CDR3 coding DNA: TGTGCCAGCAGCTTAGCGGTTACAGGCCTCTATGGCTACACCTTC. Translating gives CASSLAVTGLYGYTF.

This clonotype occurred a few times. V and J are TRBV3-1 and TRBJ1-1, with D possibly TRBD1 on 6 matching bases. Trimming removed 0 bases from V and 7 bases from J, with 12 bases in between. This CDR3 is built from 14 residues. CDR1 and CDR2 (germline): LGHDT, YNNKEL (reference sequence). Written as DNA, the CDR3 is TGTGCCAGCAGCCAAGATCAAGGGGGATTTGAAGCTTTCTTT. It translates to CASSQDQGGFEAFF. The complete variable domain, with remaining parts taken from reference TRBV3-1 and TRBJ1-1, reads DTAVSQTPKYLVTQMGNDKSIKCEQNLGHDTMYWYKQDSKKFLKIMFSYNNKELIINETVPNRFSPKSPDKAHLNLHINSLELGDSAVYFCASSQDQGGFEAFFGQGTRLTVV.